The table lists the clone carrying this TCR beta chain with a few counts. What it binds is unknown. This entry belongs to a study of PD-1 blockade in classical Hodgkin lymphoma. Study observations and caveats: TCR diversity in CD4+, not CD8+, cells rose significantly by C4D1. Excluded were patients who started nivolumab under 1 year after ASCT, a group that had lower diversity. When set against healthy donors, newly diagnosed patients were reported to show lower baseline TCR diversity. Prior therapy or disease activity may underlie the repertoire differences, whose causes remain undefined.

This table comes from immunoSEQ multiplex PCR, and its TCRdb copy is limited to in-frame clones, with some not included. The sample includes about 41,000 clones, roughly two thirds of them seen just once. The germline CDR1 and CDR2 sequences are SGHVS and FNYEAQ. V shed 5 bases, J shed 7 bases, and the junction held 7 bases outside the gene matches. This CDR3 has 14 amino acids. The time point denotes: cycle 4 day 1 (C4D1), after five to seven weeks of nivolumab. Every single patient, without exception, relapsed after autologous stem cell transplantation, and brentuximab vedotin exposure varied. Material: peripheral blood mononuclear cells (PBMCs), obtained before the fourth cycle of nivolumab. The sequence derives from a human donor with classical Hodgkin lymphoma. The rearrangement uses TRBV7-6 and TRBJ2-7, with TRBD2 identical over 11 bases. Here the CDR3 reads CASSPLAGGPEQYF. The CDR3 region has the DNA TGTGCCAGCAGCCCCTTAGCGGGGGGGCCTGAGCAGTACTTC. The full variable domain, its missing parts supplied by reference TRBV7-6 and TRBJ2-7, is GAGVSQSPRYKVTKRGQDVALRCDPISGHVSLYWYRQALGQGPEFLTYFNYEAQQDKSGLPNDRFSAERPEGSISTLTIQRTEQRDSAMYRCASSPLAGGPEQYFGPGTRLTVT.